Sequencing of this T cell receptor beta chain was carried out in a study of OX40 agonist ivuxolimab in advanced cancers. As for the study in general: Participants averaged approximately 60 years of age (range about 23 to 90) and were less than 85% male.

Produced via immunoSEQ multiplex PCR; TCRdb's table is partial and in-frame only. The sample has 75,000 to 100,000 clones; about 91% are singletons. The CDR3 length is 16 residues. V was clipped by 3 bases and J by 1 base, with 12 bases between them. Germline values: CDR1 SGHAT, CDR2 FQNNGV. Findings and caveats of the study: Among T cells, CD8+ cells averaged more expanded clones than CD4+ cells.

In the case of this clone: Its specificity is not known.

This specimen was CD4+ or CD8+ T cells sorted from blood, taken in a trial of the OX40 agonist ivuxolimab. The genes are TRBV11-2 and TRBJ1-4; tentative D call: TRBD1 (5 bases). The TCR sequence derives from an adult with an advanced solid tumor such as melanoma, head and neck, liver or kidney cancer. The CDR3 loop is CASSFLGDGTNEKLFF. CDR3 sequence (DNA): TGTGCCAGCAGCTTTTTAGGGGACGGAACTAATGAAAAACTGTTTTTT.